The clone carrying this T cell receptor beta chain turned up a few times. A single base separates this from a much larger clone, so it may be a read error. This library used about 360 ng RNA and molecular barcoded adaptors spanning alpha/delta and beta/gamma chains. TCRdb reprocessed the reads via MiXCR and lists one record per CDR3 protein. This sample yields about 130,000 distinct CDR3 sequences, of which 10% to 15% are seen a single time; approximately 11% belongs to the top ten. This entry is derived from a study of read filtering for tumor transcriptome and immune sequencing. Study in general: The cohort had roughly 17 men and over eleven women aged about 45 to 90, mean about 66 years. Revised staging placed under ten patients in R-ISS I, 15 to 20 in II, more than five in III.

Germline lookup yields CDR1 SGHKS and CDR2 YYEKEE (reference sequence). Germline trimming cut 0 bases from V and 4 bases from J; bases unmatched to any gene: 11. The CDR3 extends over 17 amino acids. Sequencing input: a population of CD138-negative cells sorted from bone marrow. The clonotype was recovered from a donor aged 40 or over with multiple myeloma. This rearrangement joins TRBV5-5 to TRBJ1-1; 8 bases agree with TRBD1. CDR3 in amino acids: CASSLDWDRLMSTEAFF. The CDR3 DNA reads as TGTGCCAGCAGCTTGGATTGGGACAGGCTCATGAGCACTGAAGCTTTCTTT.